Listed below are T cell receptor beta chains from one sample, sequenced in a study of response to subunit inactivated influenza vaccine. TCRdb redid the calling of the RT-PCR reads with MiXCR, one entry per CDR3 protein. The sample consists of about 570,000 distinct CDR3 sequences, around 11% of them appearing once. This specimen consisted of PBMCs from blood, obtained on the day of vaccination. The source is a man aged 50-59 years who received an inactivated influenza vaccine. Both conserved end residues are trimmed from each CDR3. Each record gives: J gene, clone size, V gene, CDR3 protein. Size is omitted from some rows. Given values are once, few, many or a class for expanded clones.

J gene: TRBJ2-5
clone size: many
V gene: TRBV29-1
CDR3 protein: SVEGDGVAQY

J gene: TRBJ2-1
clone size: few
V gene: TRBV20-1
CDR3 protein: SATQPGLADNEQF

J gene: TRBJ2-2
clone size: -
V gene: TRBV5-1
CDR3 protein: ASSLSPQRNTGELF

J gene: TRBJ2-1
clone size: few
V gene: TRBV29-1
CDR3 protein: SSSWGAGNEQF

J gene: TRBJ1-2
clone size: many
V gene: TRBV20-1
CDR3 protein: SAGDRGGYGYT

J gene: TRBJ2-5
clone size: -
V gene: TRBV6-1
CDR3 protein: ASDWDRGPMETQY

J gene: TRBJ2-5
clone size: -
V gene: TRBV12-3/TRBV12-4
CDR3 protein: ASSWASGDQETQY

J gene: TRBJ1-6
clone size: -
V gene: TRBV6-5
CDR3 protein: ASKAGNSPLH

J gene: TRBJ2-1
clone size: -
V gene: TRBV3-1
CDR3 protein: ASSQGRDRGYNEQF

J gene: TRBJ2-7
clone size: many
V gene: TRBV15
CDR3 protein: ATSRGGQGGYEQY

J gene: TRBJ2-5
clone size: -
V gene: TRBV15
CDR3 protein: ATGRGGETQY

J gene: TRBJ2-1
clone size: -
V gene: TRBV11-1
CDR3 protein: ASSLRLGAGGVYNEQF

J gene: TRBJ2-1
clone size: -
V gene: TRBV2
CDR3 protein: ASSEWSSYNEQF